This TCR beta chain was recorded in a study of radiation and T cells in renal cell carcinoma. Overall study: Nephrectomy followed 15 Gy stereotactic body radiation by 4 weeks. Study results and caveats: Top tumor clonotypes rose in blood 2 weeks post-radiation, then contracted.

As for time point: baseline pretreatment blood. Treatment given: 15 Gy SBRT to primary tumor, nephrectomy 4 weeks later. Generated by immunoSEQ multiplex PCR, the TCRdb table keeps only in-frame clones and is missing some. The sample yields tens of thousands of clones, 82% seen once. This CDR3 contains 11 residues. Trimming took 3 bases from V and 8 from J, leaving 11 bases between them. In germline, CDR1 is SQVTM, CDR2 ANQGSEA. As for this clone: Its specificity is unknown.

This TCR derives from a man in his 60s with renal cell carcinoma. J is TRBJ2-7 and V is TRBV29-1; weak D call: TRBD2 (6 bases). The source was blood, collected from a patient whose treatment included radiotherapy and nephrectomy. The CDR3 is CSVDWGGQQYF. CDR3 nucleotides: TGCAGCGTTGATTGGGGAGGACAGCAGTACTTC.